Listed below are T cell receptor beta chains from one sample, sequenced in a study of blood T cell repertoires in COVID-19. The assay was immunoSEQ multiplex PCR, and TCRdb's table has in-frame clones only and misses some. The sample holds about 55,000 clones, roughly four fifths seen once. The sequenced material came from peripheral blood. These receptors were collected from a human donor in a cohort sampled during active COVID-19. Both conserved end residues are part of each CDR3. The D gene is left open where the match is weak. Some rows mark clone size as missing; the rest say once, few, many or name a class of expanded clone.

J gene,clone size,V gene,D gene,CDR3 DNA,CDR3 protein
TRBJ2-1,-,TRBV10-1,-,TGCGCCAGCAGTGAGTCGAAAGGAGCGGGTCGCAATGAGCAGTTCTTC,CASSESKGAGRNEQFF
TRBJ2-7,-,TRBV11-1,TRBD1,TGTGCCAGCAGCTCCGGGACAGGTACCTACGAGCAGTACTTC,CASSSGTGTYEQYF
TRBJ2-3,-,TRBV18,-,TGTGCCAGCTCTCTAGGAGATACGCAGTATTTT,CASSLGDTQYF
TRBJ2-1,-,TRBV5-6,TRBD1,TGTGCCAGCAGCCAGGGGGCCTACAATGAGCAGTTCTTC,CASSQGAYNEQFF
TRBJ2-2,-,TRBV5-1,TRBD1,TGCGCCAGCACCGGGACAGAATCCCTCGGGGAGCTGTTTTTT,CASTGTESLGELFF
TRBJ1-2,once,TRBV28,TRBD1,TGTGCCAGCAGTTTCCCACAGGACAGGGAGGAAGGGGGCTACACCTTC,CASSFPQDREEGGYTF
TRBJ2-7,-,TRBV11-2,TRBD1,TGTGCCAGCAGCTGGACAGGGGGTTCCTACGAGCAGTACTTC,CASSWTGGSYEQYF
TRBJ2-7,-,TRBV7-9,-,TGTGCCAGCAGCTTAGAACTAGCTGACTACGAGCAGTACTTC,CASSLELADYEQYF
TRBJ1-5,few,TRBV5-6,-,TGTGCCAGCAGCTTGGTGGGGGCCCAAAATCAGCCCCAGCATTTT,CASSLVGAQNQPQHF
TRBJ2-7,-,TRBV30,-,TGTGCCTGGAGTGTGGGTCAGGTAACCGAGCAGTACTTC,CAWSVGQVTEQYF
TRBJ2-7,-,TRBV12-3/TRBV12-4,-,TGTGCCAGCAGATTCCCGGGGGACTACGAGCAGTACTTC,CASRFPGDYEQYF
TRBJ2-7,-,TRBV18,-,TGTGCCAGCTCACCACAGGGGCCCCAATACGAGCAGTACTTC,CASSPQGPQYEQYF
TRBJ2-7,once,TRBV18,TRBD1,TGTGCCAGCGCGTCCGGGACAGGGGTCTCCGAGCAGTACTTC,CASASGTGVSEQYF
TRBJ2-7,-,TRBV25-1,TRBD1,TGTGCCAGCAGAGACCCGGGACAGGGGTACTACGAGCAGTACTTC,CASRDPGQGYYEQYF
TRBJ1-1,-,TRBV5-4,-,TGTGCCAGCAGCTTGGCCGGGGGGCAGTTGGGCACTGAAGCTTTCTTT,CASSLAGGQLGTEAFF
TRBJ2-1,-,TRBV24-1,TRBD2,TGTGCCACCAGTGATTGGACTAGCGGGGGTAATGAGCAGTTCTTC,CATSDWTSGGNEQFF
TRBJ2-2,many,TRBV7-9,TRBD2,TGTGCCAGCAGCTTAGCGCGTAGCGGGAATCCCACCGGGGAGCTGTTTTTT,CASSLARSGNPTGELFF
TRBJ2-3,-,TRBV7-2,TRBD2,TGTGCCAGCAGCCCCCGTAGCGGGAGAAAGACAGATACGCAGTATTTT,CASSPRSGRKTDTQYF
TRBJ1-1,-,TRBV7-8,TRBD1,TGTGCCAGCAGCAGTGGCCCGGGACAGGGGGCCACTGAAGCTTTCTTT,CASSSGPGQGATEAFF
TRBJ2-3,few,TRBV2,-,TGTGCCAGCAGCCCTGACAGGACAGATACGCAGTATTTT,CASSPDRTDTQYF
TRBJ2-5,-,TRBV24-1,-,TGTGCCACCAGTGATAGACGGAGTCAAGAGACCCAGTACTTC,CATSDRRSQETQYF
TRBJ1-1,-,TRBV27,-,TGTGCCAGCAGTTTAGGATTCGGAGGAACTGAAGCTTTCTTT,CASSLGFGGTEAFF
TRBJ2-1,-,TRBV5-6,TRBD1,TGTGCCAGCAGTTCCGGGACAGGGGGCTCTCGGGAATACAATGAGCAGTTCTTC,CASSSGTGGSREYNEQFF
TRBJ1-5,-,TRBV2,-,TGTGCCAGCAGTGAGGGGGCGAATGAGCCCCAGCATTTT,CASSEGANEPQHF
TRBJ1-1,medium-sized,TRBV7-2,TRBD1,TGTGCCAGCAGCTCGACAGGGACGGTAGCTTTCTTT,CASSSTGTVAFF
TRBJ2-2,-,TRBV6-5,TRBD2,TGTGCCAGCAGTTACTCGGGGAGGGCAATCACCGGGGAGCTGTTTTTT,CASSYSGRAITGELFF
TRBJ2-6,-,TRBV7-7,TRBD1,TGTGCCAGCAGCTTAGGGGAGACAGGGTCTGGGGCCAACGTCCTGACTTTC,CASSLGETGSGANVLTF
TRBJ1-4,-,TRBV29-1,TRBD1,TGCAGCGTCGCACAGACAGGGCGTAATGAAAAACTGTTTTTT,CSVAQTGRNEKLFF
TRBJ2-3,-,TRBV5-1,TRBD1,TGCGCCAGCAGCTTGAGGACAGGGGGGAGCACAGATACGCAGTATTTT,CASSLRTGGSTDTQYF
TRBJ2-3,-,TRBV18,-,TGTGCCAGCTCACCCCGGGGAGAAACGCAGTATTTT,CASSPRGETQYF
TRBJ2-1,-,TRBV7-9,-,TGTGCCAGCAGCTTATTTGGGCAGGAGCAGTTCTTC,CASSLFGQEQFF
TRBJ2-3,-,TRBV11-2,TRBD2,TGTGCCAGCAGCTTAGATTCCGCCAGCGGGGCGCAGTATTTT,CASSLDSASGAQYF
TRBJ1-1,few,TRBV7-9,TRBD1,TGTGCCAGCAGCAAAACACAGGGGGGGAACACTGAAGCTTTCTTT,CASSKTQGGNTEAFF
TRBJ1-6,-,TRBV5-1,-,TGCGCCAGCAGCCTCGGACAGCTGGGAGTGGGGAATTCACCCCTCCACTTT,CASSLGQLGVGNSPLHF
TRBJ2-3,-,TRBV5-6,TRBD2,TGTGCCAGCAGCTTGGTCGCTAGCGGGCTCACAGATACGCAGTATTTT,CASSLVASGLTDTQYF
TRBJ1-6,-,TRBV6-5,TRBD1,TGTGCCAGCAGTACGCAACAGGGGGCAAAATCACCCCTCCACTTT,CASSTQQGAKSPLHF
TRBJ1-3,once,TRBV5-1,-,TGCGCCAGCAGCTTGACCCCGGGGGGGAGCTCTGGAAACACCATATATTTT,CASSLTPGGSSGNTIYF
TRBJ2-7,few,TRBV12-3/TRBV12-4,-,TGTGCCAGCAGTCGGGACATCTCCTACGAGCAGTACTTC,CASSRDISYEQYF
TRBJ2-7,-,TRBV13,-,TGTGCCAGCAGCTCCCGACAGAACTACGAGCAGTACTTC,CASSSRQNYEQYF
TRBJ1-6,-,TRBV3-1/TRBV3-2,-,TGTGCCAGCAGTCAAGATTGGGAGCCGCGCGGGAATTCACCCCTCCACTTT,CASSQDWEPRGNSPLHF